Many counts were recorded for the clone carrying this T cell receptor (beta chain). The data were taken from a study of neurological immune-mediated disorders. The V gene's germline CDR1 is MDHEN and CDR2 SYDVKM. The CDR3 extends over 16 amino acids. V lost 3 bases and J 0 bases, leaving 11 bases between the germline ends. One entry per CDR3 protein, called by TCRdb with MiXCR from the 5' RACE reads. The repertoire has approximately 82,000 distinct CDR3 sequences, less than 15% of them found once; the top ten carry about 6.8%. The rearrangement links TRBV28 to TRBJ2-2, with D perhaps assigned TRBD1 or TRBD2 (5 bases each). Sequenced sample: PBMCs. The sequence derives from a woman in her 50s in good health. Written as DNA, the CDR3 is TGTGCCAGCAGTTTCGGGACCTCCTCGAACACCGGGGAGCTGTTTTTT. It codes for CASSFGTSSNTGELFF.